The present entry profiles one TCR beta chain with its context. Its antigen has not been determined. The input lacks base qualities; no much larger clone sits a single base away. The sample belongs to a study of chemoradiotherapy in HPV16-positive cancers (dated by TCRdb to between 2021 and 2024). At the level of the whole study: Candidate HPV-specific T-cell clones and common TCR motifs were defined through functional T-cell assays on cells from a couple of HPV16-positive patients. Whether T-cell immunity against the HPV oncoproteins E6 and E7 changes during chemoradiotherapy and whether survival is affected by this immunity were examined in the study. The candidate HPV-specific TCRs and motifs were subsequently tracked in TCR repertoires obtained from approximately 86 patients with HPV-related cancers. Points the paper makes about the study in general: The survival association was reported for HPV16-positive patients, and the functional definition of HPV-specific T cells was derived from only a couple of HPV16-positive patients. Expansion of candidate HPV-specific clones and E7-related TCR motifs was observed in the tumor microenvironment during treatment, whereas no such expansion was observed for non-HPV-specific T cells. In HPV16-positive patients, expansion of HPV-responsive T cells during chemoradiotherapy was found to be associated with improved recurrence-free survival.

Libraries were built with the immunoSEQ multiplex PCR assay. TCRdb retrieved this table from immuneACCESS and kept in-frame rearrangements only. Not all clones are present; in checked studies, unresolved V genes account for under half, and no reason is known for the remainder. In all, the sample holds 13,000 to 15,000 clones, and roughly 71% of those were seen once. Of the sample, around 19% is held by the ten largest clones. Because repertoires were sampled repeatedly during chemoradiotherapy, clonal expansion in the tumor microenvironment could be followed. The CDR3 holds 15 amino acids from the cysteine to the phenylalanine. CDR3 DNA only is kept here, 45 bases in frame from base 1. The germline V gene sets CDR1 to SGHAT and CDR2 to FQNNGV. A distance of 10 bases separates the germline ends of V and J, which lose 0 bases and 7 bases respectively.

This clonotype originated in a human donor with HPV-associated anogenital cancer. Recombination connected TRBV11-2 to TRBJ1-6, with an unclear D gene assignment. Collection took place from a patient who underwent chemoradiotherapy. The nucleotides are TGTGCCAGCAGCTTAGATCGATGGGAAAATTCACCCCTCCACTTT. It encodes CASSLDRWENSPLHF.